The 2 T cell receptor beta chains in this list originate from one sample, sequenced in a study of breast tumors, draining lymph nodes, adjacent tissues. One entry per CDR3 protein results from TCRdb running MiXCR on the multiplex PCR reads. The sample consists of about 200,000 distinct CDR3 sequences, roughly 31% of them appearing once. Breast cancer patients provided tissue from their axillary draining lymph nodes. Sequencing was done on a sample of axillary lymph node tissue. These receptors came from a female donor with breast cancer. Some clones in this sample may be carry-over from other donors' samples.

This clonotype was seen repeatedly, ten times or more. V usage is TRBV6-4 and J usage is TRBJ2-7; 10 bases are a match to TRBD2. Trimming cost V 0 bases and J 5 bases; bases outside gene matches: 7. The CDR3 runs to 16 residues. The germline gives CDR1 MRHNA, CDR2 SNTAGT. CDR3 in amino acids: CASSDSFSGGADEQYF. In DNA, the CDR3 is TGTGCCAGCAGTGACTCATTCAGCGGGGGGGCGGACGAGCAGTACTTC.

A note on this clonotype: A much more abundant neighbour one base away suggests this may be a read error. This rearrangement joins TRBV5-5 to TRBJ2-2; 10 bases are shared with TRBD2. The CDR3 runs to 19 residues. CDR1 and CDR2 from the germline V gene are SGHKS and YYEKEE (reference sequence). Unmatched junction bases numbered 16, after V lost 4 bases and J lost 4 bases. The CDR3 loop is CASSQDSLAGEFGTGELFF. As DNA, the CDR3 is TGTGCCAGCAGCCAAGATAGCCTAGCGGGGGAGTTTGGCACCGGGGAGCTGTTTTTT.